This entry lists 30 T cell receptor beta chains sequenced from one sample in a study of T cell repertoires in ileal Crohn's disease. Time point specified: neoterminal ileum biopsy at postoperative endoscopy, about 6 months after surgery. Method: immunoSEQ multiplex PCR; TCRdb's copy keeps in-frame clones and lacks some. The repertoire holds about 3,900 clones, with roughly 80% as singletons. The sequenced sample was ileal tissue. These receptors were taken from an adult with Crohn's disease.

In nucleotides, the CDR3 is TGTGCCAGCTCACCGGACAGGGGAGGCTACACCTTC. It encodes CASSPDRGGYTF. The chain has TRBV18 and TRBJ1-2; 9 nucleotides align to TRBD1. The J segment lost 8 bases and the V segment lost 3 bases, leaving 1 base of the junction unmatched. The germline gives CDR1 KGHSH, CDR2 LQKENI. The CDR3 is 12 amino acids.

This clone came up a few times. This chain connects TRBV7-6 to TRBJ2-1; 7 bases agree with TRBD1. Germline-derived CDR1 and CDR2 are SGHVS and FNYEAQ. The CDR3 totals 16 residues. Germline trimming cut 3 bases from V and 8 bases from J; bases unmatched to any gene: 13. This CDR3 reads CASSLRTGFWSDEQFF. The DNA of the CDR3 is TGTGCCAGCAGCTTGAGGACAGGCTTCTGGTCTGATGAGCAGTTCTTC.

This chain connects TRBV5-1 to TRBJ2-5; 13 bases map to TRBD2. V was clipped by 5 bases and J by 0 bases; unmatched bases: 4. Germline V gene sequence: CDR1 SGHRS, CDR2 YFSETQ. CDR3 length: 16 residues. CDR3 coding DNA: TGCGCCAGCAGGTTGACTAGCGGGGGGTACCAAGAGACCCAGTACTTC. Its protein product is CASRLTSGGYQETQYF.

The table lists this clone with a count of one. The chain couples TRBV9 to TRBJ2-1; TRBD1 matches 7 bases. V shed 5 bases, J shed 9 bases, and the junction held 5 bases outside the gene matches. The CDR3 contains 12 residues. Germline CDR1 and CDR2: SGDLS and YYNGEE. CDR3 nucleotides: TGTGCCAGCAGTAGACAGGGCGGTGAGCAGTTCTTC. Protein: CASSRQGGEQFF. The full variable domain, its missing parts supplied by reference TRBV9 and TRBJ2-1, is DSGVTQTPKHLITATGQRVTLRCSPRSGDLSVYWYQQSLDQGLQFLIQYYNGEERAKGNILERFSAQQFPDLHSELNLSSLELGDSALYFCASSRQGGEQFFGPGTRLTVL.

This sequence joins TRBV12-5 and TRBJ2-1, with a tentative D call TRBD2 (6 bases). CDR1 is LGHNT, CDR2 FRNRAP, per germline. This CDR3 region has 14 residues. Trimming left V 1 base short and J 10 bases short, with 14 bases between. The chain's CDR3 is CASGLGERRGEQFF. Here the CDR3 DNA reads TGTGCTAGTGGTTTGGGAGAGCGGCGGGGAGAGCAGTTCTTC.

The rearrangement uses TRBV4-2 and TRBJ1-4; 9 bases line up with TRBD1. This CDR3 is 14 amino acids long. CDR1 is LGHNA, CDR2 YNFKEQ, per germline. V lost 4 bases to trimming and J lost 5 bases; unmatched junction nucleotides: 2. The DNA for the CDR3 is TGTGCCAGCAGCCTCGGGACAGGGAATGAAAAACTGTTTTTT. Amino acids: CASSLGTGNEKLFF.

Remarks on this clone: At the DNA level, this CDR3 is encoded by other sequences in the same sample as well. The gene calls are TRBV4-3 and TRBJ1-2, with D perhaps matching TRBD1 (6 bases). Germline V gene sequence: CDR1 LGHNA, CDR2 YSLEER. V dropped 3 bases and J dropped 6 bases, with 8 bases sitting between them. The CDR3 covers 12 residues. The CDR3 protein is CASSHSGDGYTF. CDR3 bases: TGCGCCAGCAGCCATTCAGGGGATGGCTACACCTTC.

The CDR3 bases are TGTGCCAGCAGCTTAGGGGGGCGGGGGGCTCTCTCGAACACCGGGGAGCTGTTTTTT. Its protein product is CASSLGGRGALSNTGELFF. The V call is TRBV11-3, the J call TRBJ2-2; 8 positions match TRBD2. CDR1 and CDR2 from the germline V gene are SGHNT and YENEEA. The CDR3 runs to 19 residues. The V gene end was trimmed by 1 base and the J gene end by 0 bases; junction bases not matched to a gene: 10. The full variable domain, with the rest looked up from reference TRBV11-3 and TRBJ2-2, is EAGVVQSPRYKIIEKKQPVAFWCNPISGHNTLYWYLQNLGQGPELLIRYENEEAVDDSQLPKDRFSAERLKGVDSTLKIQPAELGDSAVYLCASSLGGRGALSNTGELFFGEGSRLTVL.

The chain joins TRBV12-5 to TRBJ2-5, with TRBD2 matching 7 bases. The CDR3 is 11 residues long. Germline values: CDR1 LGHNT, CDR2 FRNRAP. The V segment lost 4 bases and the J segment 9 bases; nucleotides outside the gene matches: 2. The DNA of the CDR3 is TGTGCTAGTGGTTGGGGGGGGGCCCAGTACTTC. Protein sequence: CASGWGGAQYF.

In DNA, the CDR3 is TGTGCCAGCTCACCTTCAGGCCGCGGGGGTTTATCCTACGAGCAGTACTTC. It yields the protein CASSPSGRGGLSYEQYF. The genes are TRBV18 and TRBJ2-7; 7 bases line up with TRBD2. CDR3 length: 17 residues. CDR1 and CDR2 from the germline V gene are KGHSH and LQKENI. J was trimmed by 1 base and V by 3 bases; bases with no gene match: 12. The full variable domain, in which reference TRBV18 and TRBJ2-7 provide the parts outside the CDR3, is NAGVMQNPRHLVRRRGQEARLRCSPMKGHSHVYWYRQLPEEGLKFMVYLQKENIIDESGMPKERFSAEFPKEGPSILRIQQVVRGDSAAYFCASSPSGRGGLSYEQYFGPGTRLTVT.

This clone was detected a few times. The rearrangement joins TRBV6-1 to TRBJ2-1; 12 bases are shared with TRBD1. This CDR3 spans 18 amino acids. The V segment lost 2 bases and the J segment 5 bases; nucleotides outside the gene matches: 10. Germline CDR1 reads MNHNS; CDR2 reads SASEGT. This CDR3 is CASSERGQGASRNNEQFF. In DNA, the CDR3 is TGTGCCAGCAGTGAAAGGGGACAGGGGGCCTCTCGGAACAATGAGCAGTTCTTC.

The rearrangement uses TRBV28 and TRBJ1-2, with TRBD1 matching over 9 bases. CDR1 is MDHEN and CDR2 is SYDVKM in the germline V gene. The V gene end was trimmed by 5 bases and the J gene end by 8 bases; junction bases not matched to a gene: 6. CDR3 length: 13 amino acids. The CDR3 sequence: CASSAQGARGYTF. Here the CDR3 DNA reads TGTGCCAGCAGTGCACAGGGGGCTCGGGGCTACACCTTC.

This chain connects TRBV7-3 to TRBJ2-1; weak D call: TRBD1 (6 bases). Germline values: CDR1 SGHTA, CDR2 FQGTGA. V was trimmed by 0 bases and J by 9 bases, leaving 15 bases between them. This CDR3 has 15 amino acids. The CDR3 spells CASSLTGQSGFEQFF. The CDR3 DNA is TGTGCCAGCAGCTTAACCGGACAGTCCGGGTTTGAGCAGTTCTTC.

This clone is labeled large (0.1 to 1%). This rearrangement joins TRBV30 to TRBJ2-2; perhaps TRBD1 as D (6 bases). The CDR3 is made up of 16 amino acids. Between the trimmed V and J ends, which lost 3 bases and 5 bases, there was a span of 19 bases. Germline CDR1 reads GTSNPN; CDR2 reads SVGIG (reference sequence). The CDR3 DNA reads as TGTGCCTGGAGCCCCCGTGGGGCGGACAGAACCGGGGAGCTGTTTTTT. It encodes CAWSPRGADRTGELFF.

The sample holds a few counts of this clone. The chain links TRBV5-1 to TRBJ2-1; 8 bases agree with TRBD1. V gave up 9 bases and J gave up 13 bases; unmatched junction bases: 15. The CDR3 totals 13 residues. Germline CDR1 reads SGHRS; CDR2 reads YFSETQ. CDR3 residues: CATSQRTGIEQFF. The CDR3 DNA follows: TGCGCCACATCACAGAGGACAGGGATCGAACAGTTCTTC.

The J gene is TRBJ2-3, the V gene TRBV30; 9 bases agree with TRBD1. CDR1 and CDR2 (germline): GTSNPN, SVGIG (reference sequence). Unmatched junction bases numbered 3, after V lost 0 bases and J lost 2 bases. There are 15 residues in the CDR3. The CDR3 DNA is TGTGCCTGGAGTGTAGGGGACAGGGACACAGATACGCAGTATTTT. This translates into CAWSVGDRDTDTQYF.

CDR3 region: CASSAEGGSGGYRETQYF. The CDR3 DNA follows: TGTGCCAGCAGCGCCGAAGGCGGGAGCGGGGGGTACCGGGAGACCCAGTACTTC. J is TRBJ2-5 and V is TRBV9; 9 nucleotides align to TRBD2. The CDR3 totals 18 residues. V dropped 3 bases and J dropped 5; count of bases not matched to a gene: 17. Per germline, CDR1 SGDLS and CDR2 YYNGEE.

By frequency in the sample, this clone is large. The V gene is TRBV4-2, the J gene TRBJ2-2; weak D call: TRBD2 (6 bases). CDR1 is LGHNA, CDR2 YNFKEQ, per germline. Deletions cut 4 bases from V and 6 bases from J, with 12 bases between. CDR3 length equals 14 residues. CDR3 nucleotides: TGTGCCAGCAGCCCTATCTCTAGCGCCGGGGAGCTGTTTTTT. Amino acid sequence: CASSPISSAGELFF.

The chain couples TRBV28 to TRBJ2-1; D unclear. Germline lookup yields CDR1 MDHEN and CDR2 SYDVKM. The CDR3 length is 14 residues. V was clipped by 8 bases and J by 0 bases, with 11 bases between them. The DNA of the CDR3 is TGTGCCAGCGCGACCCCTAGCTCCTACAATGAGCAGTTCTTC. Its protein product is CASATPSSYNEQFF.

The chain recombines TRBV11-1 with TRBJ2-3; 11 bases align to TRBD1. The junction had 6 bases not matched to a gene; V was cut back by 3 bases and J by 4 bases. In germline, CDR1 is SGHAT, CDR2 FQDESV (reference sequence). This CDR3 has 16 residues. The CDR3 DNA reads as TGTGCCAGCAGCTTCAGGGGACAGGGGGGTGCAGATACGCAGTATTTT. Its protein product is CASSFRGQGGADTQYF.

The chain uses TRBV30 and TRBJ2-7; 7 bases fit TRBD1. Trimming at V came to 6 bases and at J to 0 bases, leaving 8 bases not matched to a gene. CDR1 and CDR2 from the germline V gene are GTSNPN and SVGIG (reference sequence). The CDR3 sequence is 14 residues long. CDR3 residues: CACPSRGSSYEQYF. CDR3 DNA: TGTGCCTGCCCTTCCAGGGGGTCCTCCTACGAGCAGTACTTC. Supplemented by reference TRBV30 and TRBJ2-7, the full variable domain reads SQTIHQWPATLVQPVGSPLSLECTVEGTSNPNLYWYRQAAGRGLQLLFYSVGIGQISSEVPQNLSASRPQDRQFILSSKKLLLSDSGFYLCACPSRGSSYEQYFGPGTRLTVT.

The rearrangement links TRBV2 to TRBJ1-4; tentatively, D is TRBD1 (6 bases). The CDR3 length is 13 residues. V was shortened by 8 bases and J by 5 bases, with 12 bases between the two germline ends. CDR1 is SNHLY and CDR2 is FYNNEI in the germline V gene. The CDR3 protein is CASQGTQNEKLFF. The DNA for the CDR3 is TGTGCCAGCCAGGGGACCCAAAATGAAAAACTGTTTTTT. Full variable domain (rest looked up from reference TRBV2 and TRBJ1-4): EPEVTQTPSHQVTQMGQEVILRCVPISNHLYFYWYRQILGQKVEFLVSFYNNEISEKSEIFDDQFSVERPDGSNFTLKIRSTKLEDSAMYFCASQGTQNEKLFFGSGTQLSVL.

This chain connects TRBV2 to TRBJ1-6; a possible D gene is TRBD1 (5 bases). This CDR3 region has 15 residues. Germline CDR1 SNHLY, CDR2 FYNNEI. V lost 5 bases, J lost 9 bases, and 17 bases lay in between. CDR3 DNA: TGTGCCAGCAGTTCCCGACGGCCAGGGTTTTCACCCCTCCACTTT. Translating gives CASSSRRPGFSPLHF.

This rearrangement joins TRBV9 to TRBJ1-5, with D unclear. From germline, CDR1 is SGDLS and CDR2 YYNGEE. The CDR3 length is 15 residues. With 3 bases removed from V and 0 bases from J, the gap between germline ends came to 10 bases. The CDR3 DNA is TGTGCCAGCAGCGAGGGAGGATATAGCAATCAGCCCCAGCATTTT. Translated, it gives CASSEGGYSNQPQHF.

Here the CDR3 DNA reads TGTGCCACCAGCAGATCACACCAGGGGACAGCCTCCTACGAGCAGTACTTC. This encodes CATSRSHQGTASYEQYF. V is TRBV15 and J is TRBJ2-7, with 7 bases identical to TRBD1. V lost 2 bases to trimming and J lost 0 bases; unmatched junction nucleotides: 10. This CDR3 spans 17 amino acids. From germline, CDR1 is LNHNV and CDR2 YYDKDF (reference sequence).

This sequence joins TRBV7-9 and TRBJ2-3; D ambiguous. This CDR3 is built from 13 residues. From germline, CDR1 is SEHNR and CDR2 FQNEAQ (reference sequence). V was cut by 3 bases and J by 2 bases, with 6 bases left in between. CDR3 protein: CASSFQDTDTQYF. In DNA form, the CDR3 reads TGTGCCAGCAGCTTTCAGGACACAGATACGCAGTATTTT. The whole variable domain, remainder taken from reference TRBV7-9 and TRBJ2-3, is DTGVSQNPRHKITKRGQNVTFRCDPISEHNRLYWYRQTLGQGPEFLTYFQNEAQLEKSRLLSDRFSAERPKGSFSTLEIQRTEQGDSAMYLCASSFQDTDTQYFGPGTRLTVL.

Here the CDR3 reads CATSRVGGSSYEQYF. As DNA, the CDR3 is TGTGCCACCAGCAGAGTGGGGGGTAGCTCCTACGAGCAGTACTTC. This sequence joins TRBV15 and TRBJ2-7; D may be TRBD2 (6 bases). The CDR3 spans 15 residues. The germline CDR1 and CDR2 sequences are LNHNV and YYDKDF (reference sequence). The V and J ends lost 1 base and 0 bases respectively, with 10 bases between them.

The chain couples TRBV14 to TRBJ1-1, with 8 bases matching TRBD1. In germline, CDR1 is SGHDN, CDR2 FVKESK. J lost 4 bases, V lost 4 bases, and 5 bases had no gene match. This CDR3 region has 14 residues. This CDR3 is CASSRQGISTEAFF. The CDR3 coding sequence is TGTGCCAGCAGCCGACAGGGGATATCCACTGAAGCTTTCTTT.

V usage is TRBV18 and J usage is TRBJ1-2; tentatively, D is TRBD1 (6 bases). The CDR3 has 15 residues. Trimming removed 10 bases from V and 2 bases from J, with 20 bases in between. Germline CDR1 reads KGHSH; CDR2 reads LQKENI. The CDR3, as DNA: TGTGCCACCGAACCGACCGGGACATCGAACTATGGCTACACCTTC. Translating it yields CATEPTGTSNYGYTF.

This clone has only one observation. The chain has TRBV30 and TRBJ1-5, with D hard to call. The germline V and J ends were trimmed by 1 base and 2 bases, with 12 bases remaining between them. In germline, CDR1 is GTSNPN, CDR2 SVGIG (reference sequence). This CDR3 comprises 15 residues. The CDR3 protein is CAWSGGSPGNQPQHF. CDR3 DNA: TGTGCCTGGAGTGGAGGCAGTCCCGGCAATCAGCCCCAGCATTTT.